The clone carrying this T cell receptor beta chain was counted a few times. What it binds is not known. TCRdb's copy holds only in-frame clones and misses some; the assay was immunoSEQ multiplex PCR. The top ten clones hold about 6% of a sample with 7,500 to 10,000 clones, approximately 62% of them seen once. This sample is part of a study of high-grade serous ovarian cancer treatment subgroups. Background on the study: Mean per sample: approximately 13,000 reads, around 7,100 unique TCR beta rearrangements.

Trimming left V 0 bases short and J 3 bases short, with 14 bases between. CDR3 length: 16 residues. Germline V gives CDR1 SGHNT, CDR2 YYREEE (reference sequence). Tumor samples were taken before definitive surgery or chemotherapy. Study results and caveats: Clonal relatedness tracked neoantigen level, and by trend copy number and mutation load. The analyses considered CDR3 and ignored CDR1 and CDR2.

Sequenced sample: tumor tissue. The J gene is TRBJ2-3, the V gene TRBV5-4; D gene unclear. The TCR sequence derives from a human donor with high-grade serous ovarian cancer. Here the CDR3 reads CASSLEAGIETDTQYF. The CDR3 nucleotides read TGTGCCAGCAGCTTGGAGGCTGGTATAGAGACAGATACGCAGTATTTT.